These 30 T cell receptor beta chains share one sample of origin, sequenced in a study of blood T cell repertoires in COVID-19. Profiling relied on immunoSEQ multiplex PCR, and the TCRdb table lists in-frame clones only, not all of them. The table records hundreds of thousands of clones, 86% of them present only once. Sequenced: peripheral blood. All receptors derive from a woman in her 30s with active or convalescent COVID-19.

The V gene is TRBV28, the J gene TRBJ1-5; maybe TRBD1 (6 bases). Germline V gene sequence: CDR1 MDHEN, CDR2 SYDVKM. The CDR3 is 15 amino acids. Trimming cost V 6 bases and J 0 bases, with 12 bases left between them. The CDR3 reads CASSEQGYSNQPQHF. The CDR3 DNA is TGTGCCAGCAGCGAACAGGGATATAGCAATCAGCCCCAGCATTTT.

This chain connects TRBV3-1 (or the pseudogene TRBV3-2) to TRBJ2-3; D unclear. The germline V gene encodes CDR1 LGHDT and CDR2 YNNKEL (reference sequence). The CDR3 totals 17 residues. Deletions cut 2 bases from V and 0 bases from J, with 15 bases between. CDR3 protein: CASSQFPSSTSTDTQYF. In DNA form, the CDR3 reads TGTGCCAGCAGCCAATTCCCGAGCTCCACTAGCACAGATACGCAGTATTTT.

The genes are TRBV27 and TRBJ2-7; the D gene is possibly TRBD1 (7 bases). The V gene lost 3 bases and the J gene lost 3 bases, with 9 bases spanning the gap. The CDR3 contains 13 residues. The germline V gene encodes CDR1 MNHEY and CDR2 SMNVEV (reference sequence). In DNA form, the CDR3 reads TGTGCCAGCAGTTTCAGGGGGGTCTACGAGCAGTACTTC. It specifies CASSFRGVYEQYF.

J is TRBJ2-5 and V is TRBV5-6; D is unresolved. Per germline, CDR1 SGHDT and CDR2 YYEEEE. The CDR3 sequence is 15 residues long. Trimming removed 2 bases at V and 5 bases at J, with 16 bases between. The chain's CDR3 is CASSFWSRVWETQYF. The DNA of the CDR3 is TGTGCCAGCAGCTTTTGGAGCCGGGTTTGGGAGACCCAGTACTTC. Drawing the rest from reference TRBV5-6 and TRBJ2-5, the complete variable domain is DAGVTQSPTHLIKTRGQQVTLRCSPKSGHDTVSWYQQALGQGPQFIFQYYEEEERQRGNFPDRFSGHQFPNYSSELNVNALLLGDSALYLCASSFWSRVWETQYFGPGTRLLVL.

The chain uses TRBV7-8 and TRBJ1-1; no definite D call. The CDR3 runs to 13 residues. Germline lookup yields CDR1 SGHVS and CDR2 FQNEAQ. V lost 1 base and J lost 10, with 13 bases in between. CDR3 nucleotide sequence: TGTGCCAGCAGCTTAGGGTCCGGGTTAGGAGCTTTCTTT. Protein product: CASSLGSGLGAFF.

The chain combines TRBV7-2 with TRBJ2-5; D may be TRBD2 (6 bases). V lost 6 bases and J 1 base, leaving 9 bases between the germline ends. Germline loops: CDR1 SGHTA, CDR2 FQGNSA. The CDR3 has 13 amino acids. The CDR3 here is CASRRDSQETQYF. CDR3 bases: TGTGCCAGCAGACGGGACTCCCAAGAGACCCAGTACTTC.

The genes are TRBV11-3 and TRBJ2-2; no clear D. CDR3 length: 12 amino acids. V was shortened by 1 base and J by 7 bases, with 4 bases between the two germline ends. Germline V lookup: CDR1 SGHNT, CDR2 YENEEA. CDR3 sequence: CASSLVLGELFF. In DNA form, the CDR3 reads TGTGCCAGCAGCTTAGTCCTCGGGGAGCTGTTTTTT.

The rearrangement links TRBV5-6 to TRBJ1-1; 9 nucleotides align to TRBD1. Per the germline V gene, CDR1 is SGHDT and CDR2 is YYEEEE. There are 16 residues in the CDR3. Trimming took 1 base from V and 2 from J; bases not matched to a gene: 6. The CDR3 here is CASSLIRDRDNTEAFF. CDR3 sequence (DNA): TGTGCCAGCAGCTTGATTCGGGACAGGGATAACACTGAAGCTTTCTTT.

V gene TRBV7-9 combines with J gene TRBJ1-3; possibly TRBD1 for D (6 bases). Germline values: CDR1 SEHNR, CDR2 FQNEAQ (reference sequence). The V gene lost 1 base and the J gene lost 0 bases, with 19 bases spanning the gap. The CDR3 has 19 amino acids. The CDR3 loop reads CASSLGPSGRGISGNTIYF. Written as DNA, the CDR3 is TGTGCCAGCAGCTTAGGGCCCAGTGGCAGGGGCATCTCTGGAAACACCATATATTTT. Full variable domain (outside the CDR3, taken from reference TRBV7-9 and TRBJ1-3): DTGVSQNPRHKITKRGQNVTFRCDPISEHNRLYWYRQTLGQGPEFLTYFQNEAQLEKSRLLSDRFSAERPKGSFSTLEIQRTEQGDSAMYLCASSLGPSGRGISGNTIYFGEGSWLTVV.

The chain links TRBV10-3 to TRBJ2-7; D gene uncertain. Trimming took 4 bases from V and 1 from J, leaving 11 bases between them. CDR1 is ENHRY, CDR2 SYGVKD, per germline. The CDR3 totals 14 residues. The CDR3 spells CAISGPTQSYEQYF. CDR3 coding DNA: TGTGCCATCAGTGGGCCGACACAATCCTACGAGCAGTACTTC.

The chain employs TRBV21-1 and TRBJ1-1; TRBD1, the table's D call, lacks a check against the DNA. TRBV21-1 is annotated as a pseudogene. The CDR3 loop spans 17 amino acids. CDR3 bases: TGTGCCAGCATTTTAAACTTCCGCAGGGGTGGGGTCACTGAAGCTTTCTTT. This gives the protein CASILNFRRGGVTEAFF.

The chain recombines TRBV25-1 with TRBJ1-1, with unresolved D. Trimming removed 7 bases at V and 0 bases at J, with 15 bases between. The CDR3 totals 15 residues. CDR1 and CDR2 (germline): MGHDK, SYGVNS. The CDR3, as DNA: TGTGCCAGCATCAGTCGGGAGGGAGTGAACACTGAAGCTTTCTTT. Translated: CASISREGVNTEAFF.

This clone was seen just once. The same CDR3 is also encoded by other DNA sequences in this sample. As DNA, the CDR3 is TGTGCCAGCCGGGACAGGGGGAACACTGAAGCTTTCTTT. Protein sequence: CASRDRGNTEAFF. The chain uses TRBV6-5 and TRBJ1-1; TRBD1 matches at 10 bases. Germline CDR1 reads MNHEY; CDR2 reads SVGAGI. The CDR3 runs 13 residues. Trimming removed 8 bases from V and 1 base from J; junction bases left unmatched: 1.

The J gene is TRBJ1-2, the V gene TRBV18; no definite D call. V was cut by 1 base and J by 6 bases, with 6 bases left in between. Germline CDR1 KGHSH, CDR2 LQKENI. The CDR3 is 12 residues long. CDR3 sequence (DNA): TGTGCCAGCTCACCACGACTCGATGGCTACACCTTC. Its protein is CASSPRLDGYTF.

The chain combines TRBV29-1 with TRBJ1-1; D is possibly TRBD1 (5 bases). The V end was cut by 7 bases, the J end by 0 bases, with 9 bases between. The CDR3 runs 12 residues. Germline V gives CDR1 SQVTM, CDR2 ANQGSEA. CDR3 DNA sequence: TGCAGCGCTAAGGGGATGAACACTGAAGCTTTCTTT. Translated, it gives CSAKGMNTEAFF.

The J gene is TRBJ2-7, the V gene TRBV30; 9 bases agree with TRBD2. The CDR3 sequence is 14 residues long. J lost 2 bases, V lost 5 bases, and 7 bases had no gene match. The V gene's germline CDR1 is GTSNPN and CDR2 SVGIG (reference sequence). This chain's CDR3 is CAWGSGRPPYEQYF. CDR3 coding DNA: TGTGCCTGGGGGAGCGGGAGGCCGCCCTACGAGCAGTACTTC.

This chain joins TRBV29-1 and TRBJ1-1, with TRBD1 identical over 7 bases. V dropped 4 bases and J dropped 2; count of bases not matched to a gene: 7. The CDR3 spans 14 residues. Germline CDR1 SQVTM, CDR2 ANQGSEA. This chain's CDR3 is CSVVNGTDNTEAFF. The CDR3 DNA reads TGCAGCGTTGTTAACGGGACAGATAACACTGAAGCTTTCTTT.

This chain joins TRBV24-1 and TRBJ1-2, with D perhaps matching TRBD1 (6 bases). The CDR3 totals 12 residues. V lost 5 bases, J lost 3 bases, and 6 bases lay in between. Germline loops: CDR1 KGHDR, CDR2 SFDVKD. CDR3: CATSAGDYGYTF. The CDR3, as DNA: TGTGCCACCAGTGCAGGGGACTATGGCTACACCTTC.

The CDR3 DNA reads as TGTGCCAGCAGCTTAGACAGGCTAGCGGGTTACGAGCAGTACTTC. It is translated as CASSLDRLAGYEQYF. The chain carries TRBV7-8 and TRBJ2-7, with TRBD2 matching 8 bases. The germline V gene encodes CDR1 SGHVS and CDR2 FQNEAQ. The CDR3 has 15 amino acids. The V segment lost 1 base and the J segment 4 bases; nucleotides outside the gene matches: 6.

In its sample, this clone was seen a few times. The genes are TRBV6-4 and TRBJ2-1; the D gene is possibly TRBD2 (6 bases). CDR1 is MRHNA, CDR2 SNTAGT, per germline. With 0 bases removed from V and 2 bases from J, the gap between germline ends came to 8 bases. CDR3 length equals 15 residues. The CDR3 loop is CASSDSAGTYNEQFF. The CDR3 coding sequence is TGTGCCAGCAGTGACTCTGCGGGAACCTACAATGAGCAGTTCTTC.

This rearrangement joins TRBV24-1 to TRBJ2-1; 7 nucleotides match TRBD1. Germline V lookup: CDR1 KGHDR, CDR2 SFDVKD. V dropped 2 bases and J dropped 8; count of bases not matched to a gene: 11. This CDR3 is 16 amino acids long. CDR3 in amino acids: CATSDYTTGKGDEQFF. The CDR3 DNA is TGTGCCACCAGTGATTATACGACAGGGAAGGGCGATGAGCAGTTCTTC.

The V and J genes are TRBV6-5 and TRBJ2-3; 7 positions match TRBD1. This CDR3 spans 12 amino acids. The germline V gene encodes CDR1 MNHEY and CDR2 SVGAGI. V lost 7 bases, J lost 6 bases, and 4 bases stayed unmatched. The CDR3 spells CASIQGVDTQYF. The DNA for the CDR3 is TGTGCCAGCATCCAGGGGGTCGATACGCAGTATTTT.

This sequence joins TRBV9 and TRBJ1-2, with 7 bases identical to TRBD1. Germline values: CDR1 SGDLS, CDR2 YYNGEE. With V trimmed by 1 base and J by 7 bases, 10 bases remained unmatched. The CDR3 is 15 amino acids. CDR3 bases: TGTGCCAGCAGCGTACCCGCCACAGGGGCCGGTGGCTACACCTTC. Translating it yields CASSVPATGAGGYTF.

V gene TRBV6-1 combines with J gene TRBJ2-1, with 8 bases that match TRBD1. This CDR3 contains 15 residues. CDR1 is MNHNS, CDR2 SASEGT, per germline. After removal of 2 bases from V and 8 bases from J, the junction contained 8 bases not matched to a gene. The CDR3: CASSERDRPGDEQFF. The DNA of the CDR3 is TGTGCCAGCAGTGAACGGGACAGGCCGGGCGATGAGCAGTTCTTC.

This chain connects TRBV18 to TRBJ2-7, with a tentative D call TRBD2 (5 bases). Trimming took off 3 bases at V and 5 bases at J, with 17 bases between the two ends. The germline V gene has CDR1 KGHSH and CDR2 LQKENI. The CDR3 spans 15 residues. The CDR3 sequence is CASSPSGEGRNEQYF. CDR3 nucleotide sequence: TGTGCCAGCTCACCCAGCGGTGAGGGTCGTAACGAGCAGTACTTC.

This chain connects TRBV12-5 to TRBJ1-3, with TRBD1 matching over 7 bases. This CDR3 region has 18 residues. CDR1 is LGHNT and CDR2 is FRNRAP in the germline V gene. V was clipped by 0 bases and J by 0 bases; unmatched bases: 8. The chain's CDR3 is CASGLVLGQIFSGNTIYF. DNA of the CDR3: TGTGCTAGTGGTTTGGTTCTGGGACAGATCTTCTCTGGAAACACCATATATTTT.

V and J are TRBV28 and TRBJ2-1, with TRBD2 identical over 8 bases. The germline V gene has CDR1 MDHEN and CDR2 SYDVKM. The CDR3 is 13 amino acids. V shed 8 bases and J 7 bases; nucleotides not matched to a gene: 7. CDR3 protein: CASGLAGLNEQFF. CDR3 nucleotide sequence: TGTGCCAGCGGACTAGCAGGTTTAAATGAGCAGTTCTTC.

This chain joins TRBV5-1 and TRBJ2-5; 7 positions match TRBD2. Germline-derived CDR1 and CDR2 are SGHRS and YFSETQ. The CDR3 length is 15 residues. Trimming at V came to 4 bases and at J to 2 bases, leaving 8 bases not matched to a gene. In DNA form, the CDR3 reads TGCGCCAGCAGCCGGAGACTAGCCAATCAAGAGACCCAGTACTTC. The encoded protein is CASSRRLANQETQYF.

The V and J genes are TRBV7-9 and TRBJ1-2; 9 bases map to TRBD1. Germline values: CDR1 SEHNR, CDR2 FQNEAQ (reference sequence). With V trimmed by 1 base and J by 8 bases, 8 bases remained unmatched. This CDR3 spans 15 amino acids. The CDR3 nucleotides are TGTGCCAGCAGCTTAGACCTCCGGGACAGGGAAGGCTACACCTTC. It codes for CASSLDLRDREGYTF.

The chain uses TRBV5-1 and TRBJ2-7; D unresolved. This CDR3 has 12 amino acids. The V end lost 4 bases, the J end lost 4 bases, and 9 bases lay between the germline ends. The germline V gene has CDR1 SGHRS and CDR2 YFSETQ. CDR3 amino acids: CASSLTGYEQYF. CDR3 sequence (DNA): TGCGCCAGCAGCCTAACTGGTTACGAGCAGTACTTC.